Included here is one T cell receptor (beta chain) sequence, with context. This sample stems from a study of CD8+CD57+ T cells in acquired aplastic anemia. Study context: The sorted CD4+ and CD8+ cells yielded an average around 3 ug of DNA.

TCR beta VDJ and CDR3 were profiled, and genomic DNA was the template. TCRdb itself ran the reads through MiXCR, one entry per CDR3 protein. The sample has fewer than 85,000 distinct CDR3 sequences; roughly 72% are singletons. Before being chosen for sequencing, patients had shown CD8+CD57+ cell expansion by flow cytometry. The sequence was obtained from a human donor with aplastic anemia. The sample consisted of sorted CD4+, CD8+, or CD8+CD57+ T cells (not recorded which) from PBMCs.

For the CDR3, the DNA is TGCAGCGTTGCAGGTAGCGGGAAATCAGAGCAGTTCTTC. Its translation is CSVAGSGKSEQFF. The chain employs TRBV29-1 and TRBJ2-1; 8 bases map to TRBD2. J gave up 10 bases and V 4 bases, and 9 bases lay outside the gene matches. The CDR3 runs 13 residues. Germline V gene sequence: CDR1 SQVTM, CDR2 ANQGSEA.